This record covers a single TCR beta chain. Patients were diagnosed from clinical symptoms, serum thyroxine, TRAb, thyroid ultrasound and orbital computed tomography. This specimen comes from a study of Graves' ophthalmopathy and Graves' hyperthyroidism. Investigators amplified TCR beta CDR3 regions from RNA transcripts. The workflow started with a first-round RT-PCR run with HTBI primers and then moved on to a second-round multiplex PCR. A single record per CDR3 protein comes from TCRdb applying MiXCR to the multiplex PCR reads. The table shows 650,000 to 900,000 distinct CDR3 sequences, with 40% occurring only once. The CDR3 covers 12 residues. CDR1 is DFQATT, CDR2 SNEGSKA, per germline (reference sequence).

The clonotype was recovered from an adult man with Graves' ophthalmopathy. The chain recombines TRBV20-1 with TRBJ2-3, with D perhaps matching TRBD2 (5 bases). The material sequenced was peripheral blood. The CDR3 region has the DNA TGCAGCCTCGGCCGGGGTTCAGATACGCAGTATTTT. Translated, it gives CSLGRGSDTQYF.